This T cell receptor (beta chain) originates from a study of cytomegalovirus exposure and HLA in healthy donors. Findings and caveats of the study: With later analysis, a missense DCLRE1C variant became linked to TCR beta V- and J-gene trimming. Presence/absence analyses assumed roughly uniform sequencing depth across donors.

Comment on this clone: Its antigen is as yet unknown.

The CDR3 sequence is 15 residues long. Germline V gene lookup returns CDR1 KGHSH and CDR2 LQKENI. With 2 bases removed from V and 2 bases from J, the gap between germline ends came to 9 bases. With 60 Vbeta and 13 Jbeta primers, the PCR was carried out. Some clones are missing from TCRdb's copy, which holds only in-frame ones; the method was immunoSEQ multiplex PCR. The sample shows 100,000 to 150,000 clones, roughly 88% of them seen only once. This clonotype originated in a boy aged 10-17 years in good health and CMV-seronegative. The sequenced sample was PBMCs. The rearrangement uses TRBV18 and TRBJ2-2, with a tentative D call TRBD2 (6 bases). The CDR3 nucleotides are TGTGCCAGCTCACCAGGACTAAGCAACACCGGGGAGCTGTTTTTT. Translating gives CASSPGLSNTGELFF.